Listed below are T cell receptor beta chains from one sample, sequenced in a study of vaccination effects on CD4 cells after COVID-19. Produced via immunoSEQ multiplex PCR; TCRdb's table is partial and in-frame only. Counted here are about 59,000 clones, about 73% occurring once; the ten biggest clones make up less than 2.5%. No antigen is known for these receptors. The sample in question was CD4+ T cells from PBMCs cultured with HCoV-OC43 spike peptides, obtained after COVID-19 vaccination. The source of these receptors is a human donor who received a COVID-19 vaccine. The conserved cysteine and the conserved F or W are not part of the CDR3 here. Fields, in order: CDR3 protein, J gene, V gene, clone size. For some rows the clone size is stated as once, few or many, or as a class when expanded; others skip it.

ASSLARGSTQY TRBJ2-3 TRBV7-2 -
ASSLRVGLRSQDTQY TRBJ2-3 TRBV7-2 -
ASSPMEGFPYNSPLH TRBJ1-6 TRBV5-8 -
ASSQDTDTQY TRBJ2-3 TRBV3-1/TRBV3-2 -
ASSILLLAKNIQY TRBJ2-4 TRBV19 -
ASSYYRDSDTQY TRBJ2-3 TRBV6-6 -
ASSSMYRTGGSYNSPLH TRBJ1-6 TRBV7-2 few
ASTSRTVANYGYT TRBJ1-2 TRBV3-1/TRBV3-2 few
SVGDRVDSPLH TRBJ1-6 TRBV29-1 -
ASSLVRGALQY TRBJ2-3 TRBV3-1/TRBV3-2 once
ASSYSRGEWETQY TRBJ2-5 TRBV6-2/TRBV6-3 -
ASSPALGGVYNEQF TRBJ2-1 TRBV5-1 once
ASSPRQGNEKLF TRBJ1-4 TRBV18 -
ASSRPVEAGGTDTQY TRBJ2-3 TRBV6-6 -
ASSQGTEPLEAF TRBJ1-1 TRBV4-2 few
ASSYTGGADYGYT TRBJ1-2 TRBV5-4 few
ASSPPQGNNEQF TRBJ2-1 TRBV18 -
SASKPGTNYGYT TRBJ1-2 TRBV20-1 once
ASSPSIWSDEQF TRBJ2-1 TRBV28 -
ASSPWSGSSGNTIY TRBJ1-3 TRBV5-5 -
ASSGAIGAKETQY TRBJ2-5 TRBV18 once
ASSPPGSWTGNTIY TRBJ1-3 TRBV18 -
ASSDRWETQY TRBJ2-5 TRBV19 -